This T cell receptor beta chain was recorded in a study of blood T cell repertoires in COVID-19 (TCRdb year 2020). Notes on the research overall: Collaborator samples came from the United States, Italy and Spain and covered acute and convalescent phases of COVID-19. Deeply sampled blood TCRbeta repertoires from subjects exposed to, actively infected with, or recovered from COVID-19 were included in the dataset. HLA class I and class II types, where available, came from metadata supplied by the sample provider rather than from assay-based typing. A de-identified subject ID, COVID-19 status, age in years and sex were almost always included in the sample metadata. A freely available public database, intended as a resource for researchers studying the immune response to SARS-CoV-2, is where the repertoires were released. Samples were obtained from the ongoing ImmuneRACE study (first 160 participants) and from over 1,000 subjects provided by 6 global collaborators. The material from the prospective study consisted of cDNA or gDNA derived from T cells, B-cell-depleted T cells, or PBMCs.

To note about this clone: The specificity of this receptor is unknown. No base quality information exists; no much larger clone differs at one position.

Whole blood was collected in K2EDTA tubes by collaborating institutions according to the institutions' own protocols. For TCRbeta analysis, collaborators shipped samples in one of three forms: frozen whole blood, isolated PBMCs, or DNA extracted from either of those sample types. The immunoSEQ Assay, a bias-controlled multiplex PCR, was used to amplify TCRbeta CDR3 regions from genomic DNA. The source study handled its data this way. The number of nucleated cells in each sample was estimated by amplification of reference gene primers within the assay. Sequence reads were collapsed and filtered to measure the absolute abundance of every unique TCRbeta CDR3 rearrangement. Productive Simpson clonality was computed per sample as the square root of Simpson's diversity index over productive rearrangements. TCRdb limited this immuneACCESS table to in-frame rearrangements with V and J called. A share of clones is missing; checked studies link under half to unresolved V genes, and the rest is unexplained. That table supplies the V and J calls and clone size; D and trimming were determined from the DNA. The sample records approximately 260,000 clones, around 90% of which are singletons. Together, the top ten hold 2% to 2.5% of the sample.

The V end loses 4 bases and the J end loses 0 bases, and a stretch of 16 bases separates them. Taken from the germline V gene, the CDR1 and CDR2 loops are SGHTA and FQGTGA. From cysteine to phenylalanine, the CDR3 is 16 amino acids long. Just the 48-base CDR3 DNA is kept, in frame starting at base 1. The research as a whole found: The quantity of clinical and demographic metadata differed by source and by participant and was supplied without curation.

The chain is encoded by TRBV7-3 joined to TRBJ2-7; a tentative D call is TRBD1 (5 bases match). The receptor comes from a man aged 50 to 59 with acute or convalescent COVID-19. The sample was peripheral blood. The DNA sequence is TGTGCCAGCAGCTGGATTGCGACAGCGAGCTCCTACGAGCAGTACTTC. Its product reads: CASSWIATASSYEQYF.